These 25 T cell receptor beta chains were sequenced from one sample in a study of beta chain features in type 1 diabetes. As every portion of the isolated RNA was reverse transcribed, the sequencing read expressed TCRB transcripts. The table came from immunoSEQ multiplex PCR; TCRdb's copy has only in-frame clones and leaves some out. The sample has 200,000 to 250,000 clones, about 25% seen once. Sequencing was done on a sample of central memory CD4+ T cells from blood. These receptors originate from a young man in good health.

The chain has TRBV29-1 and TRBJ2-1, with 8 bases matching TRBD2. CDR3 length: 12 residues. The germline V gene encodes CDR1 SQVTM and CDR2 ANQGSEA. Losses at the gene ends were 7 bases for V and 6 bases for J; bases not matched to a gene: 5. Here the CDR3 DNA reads TGCAGCGGCGGCGGGACTAGCAATGAGCAGTTCTTC. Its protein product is CSGGGTSNEQFF.

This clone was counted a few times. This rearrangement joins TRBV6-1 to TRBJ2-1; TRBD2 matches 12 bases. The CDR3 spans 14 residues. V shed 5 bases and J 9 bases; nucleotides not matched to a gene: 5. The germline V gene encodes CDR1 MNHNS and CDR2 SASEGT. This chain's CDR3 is CASSSSGGAGEQFF. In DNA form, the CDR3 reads TGTGCCAGCAGTTCTAGCGGGGGGGCAGGTGAGCAGTTCTTC.

CDR3 sequence reads: CASSRAGGSETQYF. Written as DNA, the CDR3 is TGTGCCAGCAGTCGAGCGGGGGGGTCGGAGACCCAGTACTTC. J is TRBJ2-5 and V is TRBV2; 10 bases match TRBD2. The CDR3 has 14 amino acids. J gave up 5 bases and V 5 bases, and 5 bases lay outside the gene matches. CDR1 and CDR2 (germline): SNHLY, FYNNEI.

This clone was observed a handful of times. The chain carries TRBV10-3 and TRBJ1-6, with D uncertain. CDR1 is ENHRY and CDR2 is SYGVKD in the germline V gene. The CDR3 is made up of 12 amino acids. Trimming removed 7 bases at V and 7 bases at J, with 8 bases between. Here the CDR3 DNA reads TGTGCCATCATGGACGCCAATTCACCCCTCCACTTT. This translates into CAIMDANSPLHF.

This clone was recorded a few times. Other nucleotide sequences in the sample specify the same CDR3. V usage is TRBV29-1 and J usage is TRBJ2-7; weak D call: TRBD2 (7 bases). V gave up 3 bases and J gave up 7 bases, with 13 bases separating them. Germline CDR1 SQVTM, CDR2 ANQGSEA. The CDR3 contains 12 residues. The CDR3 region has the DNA TGCAGCGTTGAGGAGGGGGGGCGAGAGCAGTACTTC. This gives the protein CSVEEGGREQYF.

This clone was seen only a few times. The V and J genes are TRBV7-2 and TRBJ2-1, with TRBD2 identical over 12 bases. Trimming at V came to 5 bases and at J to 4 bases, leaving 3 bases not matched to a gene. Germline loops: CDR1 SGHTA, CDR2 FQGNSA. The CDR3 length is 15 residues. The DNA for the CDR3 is TGTGCCAGCAGCCTCGGGACTAGCGGGTACAATGAGCAGTTCTTC. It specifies CASSLGTSGYNEQFF.

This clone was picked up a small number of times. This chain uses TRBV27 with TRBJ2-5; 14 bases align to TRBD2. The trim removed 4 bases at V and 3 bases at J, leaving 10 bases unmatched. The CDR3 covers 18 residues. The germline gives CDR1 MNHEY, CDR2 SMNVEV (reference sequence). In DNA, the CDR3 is TGTGCCAGCAGTTCAGGACTAGCGGGGGGCCATGTGGAAGAGACCCAGTACTTC. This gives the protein CASSSGLAGGHVEETQYF.

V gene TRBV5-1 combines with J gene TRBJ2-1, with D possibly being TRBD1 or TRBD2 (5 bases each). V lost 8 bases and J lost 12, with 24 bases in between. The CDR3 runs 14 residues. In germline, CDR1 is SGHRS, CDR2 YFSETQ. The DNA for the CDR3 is TGCGCCAGTAGAACCACCTCCGGGGCCACAAGGCAGTTCTTC. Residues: CASRTTSGATRQFF.

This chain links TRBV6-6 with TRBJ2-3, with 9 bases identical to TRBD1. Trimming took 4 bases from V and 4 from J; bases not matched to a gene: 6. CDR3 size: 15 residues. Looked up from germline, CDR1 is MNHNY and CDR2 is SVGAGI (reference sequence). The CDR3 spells CASSWGQGRADTQYF. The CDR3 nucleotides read TGTGCCAGCAGTTGGGGACAGGGAAGGGCAGATACGCAGTATTTT.

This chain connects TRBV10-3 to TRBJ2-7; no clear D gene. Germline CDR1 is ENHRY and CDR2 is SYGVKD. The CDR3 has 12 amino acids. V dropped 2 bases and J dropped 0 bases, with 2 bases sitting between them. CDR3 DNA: TGTGCCATCAGTGAGACCTCCTACGAGCAGTACTTC. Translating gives CAISETSYEQYF.

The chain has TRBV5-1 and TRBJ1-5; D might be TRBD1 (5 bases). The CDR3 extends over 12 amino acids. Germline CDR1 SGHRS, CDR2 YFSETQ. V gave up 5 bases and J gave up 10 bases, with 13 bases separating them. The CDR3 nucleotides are TGCGCCAGCAGTTCCGAAACAGGTCCCCAGCATTTT. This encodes CASSSETGPQHF.

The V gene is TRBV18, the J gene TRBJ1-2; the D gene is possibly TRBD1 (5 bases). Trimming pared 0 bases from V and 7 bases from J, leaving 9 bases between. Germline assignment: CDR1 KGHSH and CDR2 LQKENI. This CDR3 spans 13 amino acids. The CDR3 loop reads CASSPPGQRGYTF. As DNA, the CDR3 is TGTGCCAGCTCACCACCGGGGCAACGTGGCTACACCTTC.

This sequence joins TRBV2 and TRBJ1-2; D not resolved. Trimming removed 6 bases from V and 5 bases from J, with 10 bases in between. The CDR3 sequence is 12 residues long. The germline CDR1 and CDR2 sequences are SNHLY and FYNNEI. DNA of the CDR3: TGTGCCAGCAGGACGGATACTTATGGCTACACCTTC. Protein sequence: CASRTDTYGYTF.

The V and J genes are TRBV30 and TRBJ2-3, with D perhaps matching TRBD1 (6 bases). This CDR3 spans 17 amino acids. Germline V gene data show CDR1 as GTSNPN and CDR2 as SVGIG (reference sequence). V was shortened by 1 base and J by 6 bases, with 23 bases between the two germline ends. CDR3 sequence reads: CAWSGGHTLGRADTQYF. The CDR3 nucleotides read TGTGCCTGGAGTGGGGGACATACACTAGGGCGGGCGGATACGCAGTATTTT.

The CDR3, as DNA: TGTGCCAGCAGTTCGTCAGGAGCCTACAATGAGCAGTTCTTC. It codes for CASSSSGAYNEQFF. V gene TRBV6-5 combines with J gene TRBJ2-1; D unresolved. The germline V gene encodes CDR1 MNHEY and CDR2 SVGAGI. The CDR3 spans 14 residues. The V gene lost 4 bases and the J gene lost 2 bases, with 9 bases spanning the gap.

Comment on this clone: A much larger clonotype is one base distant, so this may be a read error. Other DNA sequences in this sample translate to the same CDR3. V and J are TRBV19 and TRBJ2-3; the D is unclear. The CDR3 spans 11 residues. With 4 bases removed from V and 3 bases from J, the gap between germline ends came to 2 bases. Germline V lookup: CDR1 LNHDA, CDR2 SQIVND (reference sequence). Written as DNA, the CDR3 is TGTGCCAGTAGTAGGACAGATACGCAGTATTTT. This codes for CASSRTDTQYF.

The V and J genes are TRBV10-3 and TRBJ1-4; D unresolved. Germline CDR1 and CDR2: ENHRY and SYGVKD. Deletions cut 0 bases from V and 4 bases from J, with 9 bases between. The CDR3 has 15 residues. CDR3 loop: CAISESKGVNEKLFF. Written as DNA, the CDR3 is TGTGCCATCAGTGAGTCGAAGGGTGTTAATGAAAAACTGTTTTTT.

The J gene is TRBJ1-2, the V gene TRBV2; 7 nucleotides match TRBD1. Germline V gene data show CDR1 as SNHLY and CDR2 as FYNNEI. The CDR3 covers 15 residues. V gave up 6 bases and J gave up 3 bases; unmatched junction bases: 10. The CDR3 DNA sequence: TGTGCCAGCAGAGGATGGAGGACAGGACACTATGGCTACACCTTC. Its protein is CASRGWRTGHYGYTF.

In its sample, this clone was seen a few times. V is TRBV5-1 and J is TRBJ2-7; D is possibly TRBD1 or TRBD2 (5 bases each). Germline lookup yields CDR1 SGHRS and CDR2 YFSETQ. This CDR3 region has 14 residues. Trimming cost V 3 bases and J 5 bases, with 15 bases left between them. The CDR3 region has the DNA TGCGCCAGCAGCTCAAGGGGCCAGGGAGACGAGCAGTACTTC. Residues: CASSSRGQGDEQYF.

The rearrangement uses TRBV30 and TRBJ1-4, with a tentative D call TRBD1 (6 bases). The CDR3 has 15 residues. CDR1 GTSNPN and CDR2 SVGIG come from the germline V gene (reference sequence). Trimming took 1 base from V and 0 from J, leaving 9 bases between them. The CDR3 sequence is CAWSGQATTNEKLFF. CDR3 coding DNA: TGTGCCTGGAGTGGACAGGCTACAACTAATGAAAAACTGTTTTTT.

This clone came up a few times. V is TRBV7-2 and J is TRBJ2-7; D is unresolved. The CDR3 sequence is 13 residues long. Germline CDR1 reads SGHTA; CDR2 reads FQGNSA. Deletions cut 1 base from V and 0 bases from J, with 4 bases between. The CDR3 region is CASSLVSSYEQYF. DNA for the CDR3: TGTGCCAGCAGCTTAGTGTCCTCCTACGAGCAGTACTTC.

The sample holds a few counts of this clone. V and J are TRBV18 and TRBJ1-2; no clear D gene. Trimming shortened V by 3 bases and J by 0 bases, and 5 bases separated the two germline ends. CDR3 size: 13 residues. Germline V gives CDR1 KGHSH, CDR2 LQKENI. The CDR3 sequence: CASSPSANYGYTF. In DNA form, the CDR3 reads TGTGCCAGCTCACCGTCGGCTAACTATGGCTACACCTTC.

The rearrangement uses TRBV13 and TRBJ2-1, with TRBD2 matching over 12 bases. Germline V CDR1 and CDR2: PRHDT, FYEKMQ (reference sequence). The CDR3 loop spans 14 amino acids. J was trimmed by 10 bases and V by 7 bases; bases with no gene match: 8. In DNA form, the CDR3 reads TGTGCCAGCACCTCTAGCGGGGGGGCCCGGGAGCAGTTCTTC. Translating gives CASTSSGGAREQFF.

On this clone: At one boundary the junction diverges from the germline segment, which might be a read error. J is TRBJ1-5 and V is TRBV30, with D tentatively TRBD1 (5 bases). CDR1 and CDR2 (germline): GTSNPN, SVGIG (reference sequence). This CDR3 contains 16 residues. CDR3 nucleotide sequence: TGTGCCGGGAGTGCTACGACGGGGCGGGGGAATCAGCCCCAGCATTTT. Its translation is CAGSATTGRGNQPQHF.

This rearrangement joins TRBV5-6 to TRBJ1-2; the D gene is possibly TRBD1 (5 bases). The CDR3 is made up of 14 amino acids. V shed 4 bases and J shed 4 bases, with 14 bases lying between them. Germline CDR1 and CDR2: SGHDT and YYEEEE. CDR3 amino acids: CASSKDSLSYGYTF. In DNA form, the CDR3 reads TGTGCCAGCAGCAAAGACAGTTTGAGCTATGGCTACACCTTC.